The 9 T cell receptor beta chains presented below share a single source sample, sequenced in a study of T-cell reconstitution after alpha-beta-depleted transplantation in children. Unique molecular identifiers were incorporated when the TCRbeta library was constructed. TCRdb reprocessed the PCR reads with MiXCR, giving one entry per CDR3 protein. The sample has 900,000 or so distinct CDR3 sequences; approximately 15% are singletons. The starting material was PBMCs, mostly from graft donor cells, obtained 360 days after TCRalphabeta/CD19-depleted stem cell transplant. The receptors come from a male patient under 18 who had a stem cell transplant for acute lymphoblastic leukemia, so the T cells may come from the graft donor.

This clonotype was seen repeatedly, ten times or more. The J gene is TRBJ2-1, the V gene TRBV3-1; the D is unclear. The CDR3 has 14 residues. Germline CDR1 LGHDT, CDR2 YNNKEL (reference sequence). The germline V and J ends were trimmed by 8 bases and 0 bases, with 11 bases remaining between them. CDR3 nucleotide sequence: TGTGCCAGCTCAGTCCGGAGCTCCTACAATGAGCAGTTCTTC. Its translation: CASSVRSSYNEQFF.

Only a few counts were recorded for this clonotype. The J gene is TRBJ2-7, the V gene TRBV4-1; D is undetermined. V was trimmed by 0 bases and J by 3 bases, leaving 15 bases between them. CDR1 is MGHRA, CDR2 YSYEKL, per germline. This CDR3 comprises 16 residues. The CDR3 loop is CASSQDRLEDLYEQYF. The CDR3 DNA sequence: TGCGCCAGCAGCCAAGATCGACTGGAAGACCTCTACGAGCAGTACTTC.

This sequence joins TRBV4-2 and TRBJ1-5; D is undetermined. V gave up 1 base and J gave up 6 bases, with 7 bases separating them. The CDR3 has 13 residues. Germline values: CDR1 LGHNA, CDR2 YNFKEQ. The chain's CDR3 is CASSQASGQPQHF. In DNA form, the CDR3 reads TGTGCCAGCAGCCAAGCTAGCGGTCAGCCCCAGCATTTT.

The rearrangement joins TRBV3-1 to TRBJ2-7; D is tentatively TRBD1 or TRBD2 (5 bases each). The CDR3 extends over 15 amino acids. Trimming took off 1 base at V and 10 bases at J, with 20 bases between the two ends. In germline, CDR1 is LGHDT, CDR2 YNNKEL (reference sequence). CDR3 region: CASSQVGASPPSQYF. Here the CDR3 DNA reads TGTGCCAGCAGCCAAGTCGGGGCTTCTCCACCATCCCAGTACTTC.

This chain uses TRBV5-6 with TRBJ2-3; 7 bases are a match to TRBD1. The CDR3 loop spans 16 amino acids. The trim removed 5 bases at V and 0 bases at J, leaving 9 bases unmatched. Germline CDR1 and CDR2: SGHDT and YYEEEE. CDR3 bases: TGTGCCAGCAGTCAAAAACCGGGACAGAGCACAGATACGCAGTATTTT. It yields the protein CASSQKPGQSTDTQYF.

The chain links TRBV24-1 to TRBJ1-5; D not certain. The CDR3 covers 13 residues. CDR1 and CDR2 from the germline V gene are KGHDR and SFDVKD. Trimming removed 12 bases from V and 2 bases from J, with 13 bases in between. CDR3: CAAGRSGNQPQHF. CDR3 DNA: TGTGCCGCTGGGAGGTCGGGCAATCAGCCCCAGCATTTT.

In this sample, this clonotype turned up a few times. CDR3 amino acids: CASSQDPTGTRPPEQYF. For the CDR3, the DNA is TGCGCCAGCAGCCAAGATCCCACCGGGACTAGGCCTCCCGAGCAGTACTTC. The chain couples TRBV4-1 to TRBJ2-7; 8 bases align to TRBD2. J was trimmed by 6 bases and V by 0 bases; bases with no gene match: 13. The V gene's germline CDR1 is MGHRA and CDR2 YSYEKL. The CDR3 has 17 amino acids.

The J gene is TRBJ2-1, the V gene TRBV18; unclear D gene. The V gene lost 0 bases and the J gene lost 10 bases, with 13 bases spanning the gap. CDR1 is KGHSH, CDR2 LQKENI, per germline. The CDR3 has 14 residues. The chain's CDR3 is CASSPPKVGFEQFF. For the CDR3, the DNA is TGTGCCAGCTCACCACCCAAAGTCGGGTTCGAGCAGTTCTTC.

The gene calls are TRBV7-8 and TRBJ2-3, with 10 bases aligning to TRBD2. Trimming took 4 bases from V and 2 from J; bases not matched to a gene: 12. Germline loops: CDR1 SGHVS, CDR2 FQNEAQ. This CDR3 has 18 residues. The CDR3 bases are TGTGCCAGCAGCTCCCCCCGTGGAGCGGGAGGGTTCACAGATACGCAGTATTTT. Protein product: CASSSPRGAGGFTDTQYF.